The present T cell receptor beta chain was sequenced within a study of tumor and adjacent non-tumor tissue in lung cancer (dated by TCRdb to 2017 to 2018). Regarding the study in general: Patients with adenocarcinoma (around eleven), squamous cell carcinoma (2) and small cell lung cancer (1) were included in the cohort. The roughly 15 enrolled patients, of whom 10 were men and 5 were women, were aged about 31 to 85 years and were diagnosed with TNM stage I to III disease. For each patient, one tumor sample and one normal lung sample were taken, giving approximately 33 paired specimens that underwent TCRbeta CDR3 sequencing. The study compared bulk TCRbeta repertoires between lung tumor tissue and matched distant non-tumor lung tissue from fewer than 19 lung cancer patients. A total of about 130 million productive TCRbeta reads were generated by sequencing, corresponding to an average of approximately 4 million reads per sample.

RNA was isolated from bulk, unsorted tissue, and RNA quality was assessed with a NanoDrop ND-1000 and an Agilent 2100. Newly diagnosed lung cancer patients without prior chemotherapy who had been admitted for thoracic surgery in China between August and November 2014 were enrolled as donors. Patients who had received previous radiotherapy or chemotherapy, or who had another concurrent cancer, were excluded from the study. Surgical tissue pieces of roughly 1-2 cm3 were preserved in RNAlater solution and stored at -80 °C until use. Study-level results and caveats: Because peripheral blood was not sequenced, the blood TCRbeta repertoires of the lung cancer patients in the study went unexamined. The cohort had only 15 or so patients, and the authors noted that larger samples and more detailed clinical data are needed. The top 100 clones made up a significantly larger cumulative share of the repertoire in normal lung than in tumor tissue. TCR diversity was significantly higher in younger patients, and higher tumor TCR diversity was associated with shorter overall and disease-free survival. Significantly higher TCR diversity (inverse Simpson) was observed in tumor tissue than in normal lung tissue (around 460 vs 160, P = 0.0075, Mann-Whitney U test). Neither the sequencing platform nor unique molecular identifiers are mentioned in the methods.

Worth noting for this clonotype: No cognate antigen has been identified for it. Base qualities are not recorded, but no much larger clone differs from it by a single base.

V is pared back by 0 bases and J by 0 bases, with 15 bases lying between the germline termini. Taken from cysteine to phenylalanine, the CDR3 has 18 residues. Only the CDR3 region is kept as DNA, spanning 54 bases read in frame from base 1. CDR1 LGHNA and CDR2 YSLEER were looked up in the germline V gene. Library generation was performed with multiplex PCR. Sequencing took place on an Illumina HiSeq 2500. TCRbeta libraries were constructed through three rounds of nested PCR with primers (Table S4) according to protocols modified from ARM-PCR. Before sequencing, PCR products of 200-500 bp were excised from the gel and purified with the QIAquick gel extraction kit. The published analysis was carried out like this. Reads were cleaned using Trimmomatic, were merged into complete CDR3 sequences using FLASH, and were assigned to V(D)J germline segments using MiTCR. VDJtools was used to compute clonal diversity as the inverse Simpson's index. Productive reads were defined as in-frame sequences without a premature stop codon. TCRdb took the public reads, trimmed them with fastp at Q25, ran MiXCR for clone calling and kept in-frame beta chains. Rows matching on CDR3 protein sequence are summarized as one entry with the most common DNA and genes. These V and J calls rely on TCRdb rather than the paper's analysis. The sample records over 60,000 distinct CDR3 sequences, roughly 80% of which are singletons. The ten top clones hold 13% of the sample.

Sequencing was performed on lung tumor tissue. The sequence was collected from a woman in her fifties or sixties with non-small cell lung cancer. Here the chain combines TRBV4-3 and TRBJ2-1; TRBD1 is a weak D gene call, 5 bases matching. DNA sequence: TGCGCCAGCAGCCAAGACCCTAACTGGACAAGCTCCTACAATGAGCAGTTCTTC. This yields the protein CASSQDPNWTSSYNEQFF.